Detailed here is one T cell receptor beta chain. The data were obtained in a study of type 1 regulatory T cells. In the study overall: An in vitro protocol generated T-allo10, a Tr1-enriched, alloantigen-specific CD4 T cell product.

TCRdb recomputed calls from the reads with MiXCR, one row per CDR3 protein. The sample contains 80,000 to 100,000 distinct CDR3 sequences, roughly 28% of which appear only once. The germline V gene has CDR1 DFQATT and CDR2 SNEGSKA (reference sequence). CDR3 length equals 14 residues. J gave up 3 bases and V 5 bases, and 6 bases lay outside the gene matches. The receptor's source is a human donor in good health. The chain is built from TRBV20-1 and TRBJ2-1; 8 nucleotides line up with TRBD1. Sequenced material: CD4+ T cells, either the whole sample or a sorted fraction (not recorded which). As DNA, the CDR3 is TGCAGTGCTGGGACAGGCCTGAGCTACAATGAGCAGTTCTTC. Translation: CSAGTGLSYNEQFF.